This T cell receptor (beta chain) is drawn from a study of blood T cells in healthy people across ages. Primed by a sample-barcoded 5' primer and a J-beta primer mix, a second PCR proceeded for roughly 7 to 11 cycles. Every cDNA molecule bore a tag from a template-switch adaptor containing 12 random nucleotides. TCRdb redid the calling of the 5' RACE reads with MiXCR, one entry per CDR3 protein. The table shows 1.5 million to 2 million distinct CDR3 sequences, with roughly two fifths occurring only once. The CDR3 extends over 16 amino acids. V lost 2 bases to trimming and J lost 0 bases, with 12 bases between them. CDR1 is SGHTA, CDR2 FQGTGA, per germline. There were at least 6 micrograms of total RNA extracted from every sample. This clonotype was seen only a few times.

The rearrangement joins TRBV7-3 to TRBJ2-3; weak D call: TRBD2 (6 bases). This sequence originates from a human donor in good health. Sequencing was done on a sample of blood. The CDR3 region is CASSLDLGTSTDTQYF. For the CDR3, the DNA is TGTGCCAGCAGCTTAGATCTCGGGACTAGCACAGATACGCAGTATTTT.